One and the same sample provided the 13 T cell receptor beta chains below, sequenced in a study of lymphopenia after photon versus proton radiotherapy (dated by TCRdb to about 2019). Receptor amplification or capture employed the immunoSEQ multiplex PCR assay. Here the immuneACCESS table is served through TCRdb, limited to in-frame sequences with V and J called. Missing clones are a known gap in these copies; in checked studies unresolved V genes cover under half, and the rest lacks a known reason. This sample comprises around 64,000 clones, 92% of them detected only once. About 2% of the sample is held by the ten biggest clonotypes. Sequenced here: peripheral blood, sampled from a patient treated with photon-based radiotherapy. The source of these receptors is a woman between 40 and 50 years old with cholangiocarcinoma.

This rearrangement joins TRBV5-1 to TRBJ2-7; TRBD1 matches 11 bases. J gave up 5 bases and V 2 bases, and 6 bases lay outside the gene matches. Germline V gene lookup returns CDR1 SGHRS and CDR2 YFSETQ. This CDR3 region has 15 residues. CDR3 region: CASSFGDRGLDEQYF. The CDR3 bases are TGCGCCAGCAGCTTCGGGGACAGGGGGTTGGACGAGCAGTACTTC.

V gene TRBV7-3 combines with J gene TRBJ2-3, with D hard to call. Germline lookup yields CDR1 SGHTA and CDR2 FQGTGA. The CDR3 is made up of 12 amino acids. V lost 1 base and J lost 9, with 8 bases in between. The DNA of the CDR3 is TGTGCCAGCAGCTTAAAGCCCGGCACGCAGTATTTT. Its protein is CASSLKPGTQYF.

This rearrangement joins TRBV19 to TRBJ1-6; D is possibly TRBD1 (5 bases). Germline loops: CDR1 LNHDA, CDR2 SQIVND (reference sequence). V lost 6 bases and J lost 5, with 11 bases in between. CDR3 length: 14 amino acids. CDR3 DNA sequence: TGTGCCAGTAGCCGGGACGGGGATAATTCACCCCTCCACTTT. Translating gives CASSRDGDNSPLHF. Complete variable domain (other parts from reference TRBV19 and TRBJ1-6): DGGITQSPKYLFRKEGQNVTLSCEQNLNHDAMYWYRQDPGQGLRLIYYSQIVNDFQKGDIAEGYSVSREKKESFPLTVTSAQKNPTAFYLCASSRDGDNSPLHFGNGTRLTVT.

The V call is TRBV7-8, the J call TRBJ2-7; TRBD2 matches at 11 bases. The CDR3 totals 14 residues. J gave up 5 bases and V 5 bases, and 5 bases lay outside the gene matches. Germline CDR1 reads SGHVS; CDR2 reads FQNEAQ. As DNA, the CDR3 is TGTGCCAGCAGCCGTAGCGGGGGGGCCCACGAGCAGTACTTC. Translating gives CASSRSGGAHEQYF.

The chain is built from TRBV9 and TRBJ2-1; 9 bases map to TRBD2. With V trimmed by 7 bases and J by 0 bases, 2 bases remained unmatched. The CDR3 contains 14 residues. CDR1 and CDR2 from the germline V gene are SGDLS and YYNGEE. The CDR3 DNA reads TGTGCCAGCGCGGGGGGGAGCTCCTACAATGAGCAGTTCTTC. This gives the protein CASAGGSSYNEQFF.

The chain carries TRBV30 and TRBJ2-3; D is undetermined. The CDR3 has 12 residues. The V gene's germline CDR1 is GTSNPN and CDR2 SVGIG (reference sequence). V lost 3 bases, J lost 6 bases, and 10 bases lay in between. Written as DNA, the CDR3 is TGTGCCTGGAGCCCGACGCGGGATACGCAGTATTTT. Translated: CAWSPTRDTQYF.

The chain couples TRBV11-2 to TRBJ1-2, with a weak D call TRBD1 (5 bases). Germline V gives CDR1 SGHAT, CDR2 FQNNGV. This CDR3 comprises 15 residues. Trimming took 4 bases from V and 5 from J, leaving 17 bases between them. CDR3: CASSSLGGRGYGYTF. The CDR3 coding sequence is TGTGCCAGCAGCTCCCTCGGGGGGAGGGGTTATGGCTACACCTTC. Complete variable domain (other parts from reference TRBV11-2 and TRBJ1-2): EAGVAQSPRYKIIEKRQSVAFWCNPISGHATLYWYQQILGQGPKLLIQFQNNGVVDDSQLPKDRFSAERLKGVDSTLKIQPAKLEDSAVYLCASSSLGGRGYGYTFGSGTRLTVV.

The V call is TRBV19, the J call TRBJ2-2; TRBD1 matches at 7 bases. Germline CDR1 LNHDA, CDR2 SQIVND (reference sequence). CDR3 size: 16 residues. Trimming removed 5 bases from V and 6 bases from J; junction bases left unmatched: 12. CDR3 nucleotide sequence: TGTGCCAGTAGTTCCCAGACAGGGTTAGGCGCCGGGGAGCTGTTTTTT. It specifies CASSSQTGLGAGELFF.

The V and J genes are TRBV5-1 and TRBJ2-7; 8 bases match TRBD2. From germline, CDR1 is SGHRS and CDR2 YFSETQ. With 0 bases clipped from V and 3 bases from J, the junction kept 2 bases outside the gene matches. The CDR3 length is 14 residues. The CDR3 DNA sequence: TGCGCCAGCAGCTTGGCGGGAGGGGGCTACGAGCAGTACTTC. Protein: CASSLAGGGYEQYF.

The CDR3 coding sequence is TGTGCCAGCAGCCTCCCCCGGCGGCTGGGCAATGAGCAGTTCTTC. Translating gives CASSLPRRLGNEQFF. This chain joins TRBV7-9 and TRBJ2-1; D remains ambiguous. The CDR3 is made up of 15 amino acids. Deletions cut 5 bases from V and 6 bases from J, with 17 bases between. Germline V gene lookup returns CDR1 SEHNR and CDR2 FQNEAQ (reference sequence).

V usage is TRBV10-3 and J usage is TRBJ1-4, with 7 bases aligning to TRBD1. The CDR3 sequence is 15 residues long. Germline assignment: CDR1 ENHRY and CDR2 SYGVKD. V lost 3 bases and J lost 3; bases outside the gene matches: 4. The CDR3 reads CAISDPGTANEKLFF. The CDR3, as DNA: TGTGCCATCAGTGACCCAGGGACAGCTAATGAAAAACTGTTTTTT.

This chain connects TRBV30 to TRBJ2-5; D uncertain. V lost 4 bases and J 2 bases, leaving 14 bases between the germline ends. Germline V gives CDR1 GTSNPN, CDR2 SVGIG (reference sequence). The CDR3 is made up of 14 amino acids. DNA for the CDR3: TGTGCCTGGAAACCAGGACGAGGACAAGAGACCCAGTACTTC. It translates to CAWKPGRGQETQYF.

This clone was picked up one time. This chain connects TRBV4-1 to TRBJ1-1; possibly TRBD1 for D (6 bases). CDR1 is MGHRA and CDR2 is YSYEKL in the germline V gene. This CDR3 is 14 amino acids long. Between the trimmed V and J ends, which lost 10 bases and 1 base, there was a span of 16 bases. The CDR3 DNA is TGCGCCACCAGAGGGACACTAAAGAACACTGAAGCTTTCTTT. Translation gives CATRGTLKNTEAFF.